The source of this T cell receptor beta chain is a study of cytomegalovirus exposure and HLA in healthy donors. This clone has more than one count but fewer than ten. CDR1 and CDR2 (germline): LGHNA, YNFKEQ. V lost 4 bases to trimming and J lost 6 bases, with 18 bases between them. This CDR3 is built from 16 residues. Primers for the PCR totalled 60 Vbeta and 13 Jbeta. Data came from immunoSEQ multiplex PCR; TCRdb stores just in-frame clones and leaves some out. Of under 200,000 clones listed, 68% are singletons. The TCR comes from a woman aged 40-49 years in good health and CMV-seropositive. The chain is built from TRBV4-2 and TRBJ1-4, with D unresolved. Material: PBMCs. CDR3 bases: TGTGCCAGCAGCCCCGACTTCATGGTCGCTGATGAAAAACTGTTTTTT. Amino acids: CASSPDFMVADEKLFF.